Below, 17 T cell receptor beta chains from the same sample are listed, as sequenced in a study of blood T cell repertoires in COVID-19. Assay: immunoSEQ multiplex PCR; the TCRdb copy retains only in-frame clones and omits some. The sample gives some 140,000 clones, around 80% of which show up once; 10% to 14% is in the top ten. The specimen was peripheral blood. Source of these receptors: a human donor in a cohort sampled during active COVID-19.

This clone was observed once. The rearrangement links TRBV28 to TRBJ2-7; D possibly corresponds to TRBD2 (5 bases). Germline V gene sequence: CDR1 MDHEN, CDR2 SYDVKM. CDR3 length: 12 residues. Trimming took off 6 bases at V and 5 bases at J, with 11 bases between the two ends. DNA for the CDR3: TGTGCCAGCAGCGGGATGGTCGACGAGCAGTACTTC. It codes for CASSGMVDEQYF.

V usage is TRBV27 and J usage is TRBJ1-6, with 8 bases aligning to TRBD1. The CDR3 extends over 18 amino acids. V shed 4 bases and J 7 bases; nucleotides not matched to a gene: 15. From germline, CDR1 is MNHEY and CDR2 SMNVEV (reference sequence). CDR3: CASSSGTGLTVLNSPLHF. The CDR3 DNA follows: TGTGCCAGCAGTTCCGGGACAGGCCTAACTGTACTAAATTCACCCCTCCACTTT.

This clone was seen a single time. This chain connects TRBV2 to TRBJ2-7; TRBD1 might be the D (6 bases). V lost 6 bases and J 2 bases, leaving 11 bases between the germline ends. Germline CDR1 reads SNHLY; CDR2 reads FYNNEI. The CDR3 totals 13 residues. The CDR3 here is CASSLQGTYEQYF. In nucleotides, the CDR3 is TGTGCCAGCAGCTTACAGGGAACCTACGAGCAGTACTTC.

The V gene is TRBV6-5, the J gene TRBJ1-2, with 8 bases that match TRBD1. The germline CDR1 and CDR2 sequences are MNHEY and SVGAGI. The V segment lost 4 bases and the J segment 8 bases; nucleotides outside the gene matches: 15. The CDR3 runs to 16 residues. CDR3 coding DNA: TGTGCCAGCAGTTCCGGGGTTGGACAGGGAGCGATCGGCTACACCTTC. It yields the protein CASSSGVGQGAIGYTF.

This chain links TRBV5-4 with TRBJ2-5; D is perhaps TRBD2 (5 bases). V lost 0 bases and J lost 3, with 9 bases in between. The CDR3 loop spans 14 amino acids. Germline CDR1 is SGHNT and CDR2 is YYREEE (reference sequence). The CDR3, as DNA: TGTGCCAGCAGCTTGGAGCCGGGGAAAGAGACCCAGTACTTC. It encodes CASSLEPGKETQYF.

V gene TRBV20-1 combines with J gene TRBJ2-1, with D hard to call. V was pared by 4 bases and J by 6 bases, with 7 bases between. Germline V lookup: CDR1 DFQATT, CDR2 SNEGSKA (reference sequence). The CDR3 totals 11 residues. The CDR3 DNA follows: TGCAGTGCTATGGGCCTCAATGAGCAGTTCTTC. It translates to CSAMGLNEQFF.

This chain links TRBV2 with TRBJ2-7, with 9 bases that match TRBD2. Trimming cost V 5 bases and J 0 bases; bases outside gene matches: 2. Germline V gives CDR1 SNHLY, CDR2 FYNNEI. The CDR3 contains 14 residues. The CDR3 loop reads CASSRGGGSYEQYF. The CDR3 nucleotides are TGTGCCAGCAGTCGCGGGGGGGGCTCCTACGAGCAGTACTTC.

The rearrangement uses TRBV23-1 and TRBJ2-7, with D possibly matching TRBD2 (6 bases). TRBV23-1 is known as an ORF, though its function is uncertain. CDR3 length: 18 amino acids. V lost 0 bases and J 3 bases, leaving 21 bases between the germline ends. CDR3 in amino acids: CASSQSLVWRGLNYEQYF. CDR3 DNA sequence: TGCGCCAGCAGTCAATCCCTGGTGTGGCGGGGCCTAAACTACGAGCAGTACTTC.

The chain recombines TRBV27 with TRBJ2-7; 11 nucleotides match TRBD1. CDR3 length: 16 amino acids. Per germline, CDR1 MNHEY and CDR2 SMNVEV (reference sequence). With V trimmed by 4 bases and J by 7 bases, 12 bases remained unmatched. CDR3 coding DNA: TGTGCCAGCAGTTCCCTTGGGACAGGGGGAGGGTTGGAGCAGTACTTC. Translation gives CASSSLGTGGGLEQYF.

V usage is TRBV6-5 and J usage is TRBJ2-7, with 8 bases aligning to TRBD1. Germline assignment: CDR1 MNHEY and CDR2 SVGAGI. V lost 7 bases, J lost 6 bases, and 8 bases stayed unmatched. CDR3 length: 13 amino acids. CDR3 coding DNA: TGTGCCAGCAAACCCGGGACAGGAGGCGAGCAGTACTTC. Amino acids: CASKPGTGGEQYF.

V usage is TRBV6-4 and J usage is TRBJ2-7; TRBD1 agrees at 8 bases. CDR1 MRHNA and CDR2 SNTAGT come from the germline V gene. J lost 1 base, V lost 0 bases, and 14 bases had no gene match. The CDR3 consists of 19 residues. The CDR3 DNA is TGTGCCAGCAGTGACTCGGAGCTTATTTGGGGACAGGATTCCTACGAGCAGTACTTC. Translation gives CASSDSELIWGQDSYEQYF.

The chain employs TRBV14 and TRBJ2-7; TRBD1 aligns across 8 bases. This CDR3 is built from 13 residues. Germline V gives CDR1 SGHDN, CDR2 FVKESK. After removal of 9 bases from V and 2 bases from J, the junction contained 6 bases not matched to a gene. For the CDR3, the DNA is TGTGCCAGTCGACAGGGGACGACCTACGAGCAGTACTTC. The encoded protein is CASRQGTTYEQYF.

This clone showed up just a few times. Here the CDR3 DNA reads TGTGCCTGGAGTCCCCAGGGGCACATTCAGTACTTC. This encodes CAWSPQGHIQYF. V and J are TRBV30 and TRBJ2-4; tentatively, D is TRBD1 (6 bases). V was shortened by 2 bases and J by 8 bases, with 10 bases between the two germline ends. This CDR3 contains 12 residues. Germline values: CDR1 GTSNPN, CDR2 SVGIG (reference sequence). The full variable domain, rest sourced from reference TRBV30 and TRBJ2-4, is SQTIHQWPATLVQPVGSPLSLECTVEGTSNPNLYWYRQAAGRGLQLLFYSVGIGQISSEVPQNLSASRPQDRQFILSSKKLLLSDSGFYLCAWSPQGHIQYFGAGTRLSVL.

The chain has TRBV4-1 and TRBJ2-6, with D hard to call. The CDR3 runs 16 residues. Germline V gives CDR1 MGHRA, CDR2 YSYEKL. V gave up 0 bases and J gave up 1 base, with 7 bases separating them. The CDR3 sequence is CASSQEQFSGANVLTF. CDR3 in DNA: TGCGCCAGCAGCCAAGAACAGTTTTCTGGGGCCAACGTCCTGACTTTC.

This clone was counted once. The CDR3 spells CATSDRDRGPDTQYF. CDR3 nucleotides: TGTGCCACCAGTGATCGGGACAGGGGGCCAGATACGCAGTATTTT. The chain carries TRBV24-1 and TRBJ2-3; 12 positions match TRBD1. Trimming took 3 bases from V and 4 from J; bases not matched to a gene: 1. Germline CDR1 and CDR2: KGHDR and SFDVKD. The CDR3 has 15 residues.

The chain carries TRBV6-1 and TRBJ2-3; D remains ambiguous. The CDR3 consists of 14 residues. Per germline, CDR1 MNHNS and CDR2 SASEGT. Trimming took off 2 bases at V and 0 bases at J, with 6 bases between the two ends. The CDR3, as DNA: TGTGCCAGCAGTGAACTACAGAGCACAGATACGCAGTATTTT. It encodes CASSELQSTDTQYF.

The chain couples TRBV28 to TRBJ1-2; no reliable D call. There are 14 residues in the CDR3. The V gene lost 6 bases and the J gene lost 5 bases, with 16 bases spanning the gap. Germline loops: CDR1 MDHEN, CDR2 SYDVKM. The CDR3 nucleotides read TGTGCCAGCAGCTCCTCCGGGAGGATTTATGGCTACACCTTC. Its protein is CASSSSGRIYGYTF.